This T cell receptor (beta chain) was recovered during a study of blood T cell repertoires in COVID-19. Overall study context: The United States, Italy and Spain provided the acute and convalescent COVID-19 samples.

Enrolled during active infection, Seattle patients were then followed longitudinally. The junction had 12 bases not matched to a gene; V was cut back by 0 bases and J by 1 base. This CDR3 has 20 residues. The germline V gene has CDR1 MGHRA and CDR2 YSYEKL. The authors' processing: Amplifying reference gene primers gave estimates of nucleated cell counts. Repertoires were generated with immunoSEQ multiplex PCR, while TCRdb's copy carries only in-frame clones and drops some. V, J and clone size derive from that table, while D and trimming were established from the DNA sequence. In the table there are around 90,000 clones, around nine tenths of which are singletons.

The origin of this receptor is a man aged 50 to 59 with COVID-19, enrolled during active disease. This chain joins TRBV4-1 and TRBJ2-3; 11 positions match TRBD2. Input material: peripheral blood. CDR3 protein: CASSQDQTASGGWGTDTQYF. The DNA of the CDR3 is TGCGCCAGCAGCCAAGATCAGACGGCTAGCGGGGGGTGGGGCACAGATACGCAGTATTTT.